Sequencing of this TCR beta chain was carried out in a study of beta chain features in type 1 diabetes. Researchers reported sorting CD4+ naive, central memory, regulatory and stem cell-like memory cells via CD45RO/CCR7/CD25/CD127/CD95/CD27. Broader study findings: The naive, central memory and Treg TCRB repertoires showed an apparent similarity that was greater among patients than among healthy donors. Any role of HLA type in TCRB rearrangement remained unresolved here.

This clone was counted between two and nine times. The target antigen is unknown. The entirety of the isolated RNA underwent reverse transcription, so expressed TCRB transcripts were sequenced. The table came from immunoSEQ multiplex PCR; TCRdb's copy has only in-frame clones and leaves some out. The table includes hundreds of thousands of clones, roughly 16% detected once. Germline CDR1 MDHEN, CDR2 SYDVKM. V was trimmed by 6 bases and J by 4 bases, leaving 22 bases between them. The CDR3 length is 16 residues. This TCR was sampled from a man aged 18 to 29 in good health. This rearrangement joins TRBV28 to TRBJ2-7; D is perhaps TRBD1 (6 bases). The sequenced material came from naive CD4+ T cells from blood. CDR3 DNA: TGTGCCAGCAGAACCGGGACATGGGCTCTCTCTTACGAGCAGTACTTC. Translation: CASRTGTWALSYEQYF.